This T cell receptor (beta chain) was observed in a study of blood T cells in healthy people across ages. Study-wide results and caveats: Measured against age, TCR beta diversity per million T cells decreased in a roughly linear manner. Both naive CD4+ cell counts and diversity were greater in long-lived donors than in aged donors. Estimated diversity, derived from one million T cells, was regarded as an underestimate.

As for this clonotype: The antigen is unknown.

A second PCR of about 6 to 11 cycles used a sample-barcoded 5' primer and a J-beta primer mix. MiXCR was run by TCRdb on the 5' RACE reads, yielding one entry per CDR3 protein. Found here are about 1,800,000 distinct CDR3 sequences, 28% of them singletons; the top ten hold more than 6%. CDR3 size: 15 residues. Per germline, CDR1 SGHTA and CDR2 FQGNSA. Trimming removed 3 bases from V and 7 bases from J, with 16 bases in between. The clonotype was recovered from a woman aged 25 to 39 in good health. V usage is TRBV7-2 and J usage is TRBJ2-1, with a tentative D call TRBD2 (5 bases). The sequenced material came from blood. The CDR3 loop reads CASSFGGRSNNEQFF. The CDR3 DNA is TGTGCCAGCAGCTTCGGAGGACGTTCGAATAATGAGCAGTTCTTC.